This entry lists 16 T cell receptor beta chains sequenced from one sample in a study of blood T cell repertoires in COVID-19 (dated by TCRdb to about 2020). Library prep was done by the immunoSEQ multiplex PCR assay. This immuneACCESS table, as held by TCRdb, lists in-frame sequences with V and J called but not all clones. Of the missing ones, under half trace to an unresolved V gene in checked studies; the others have no known cause. In this sample the table shows 220,000 or so clones, around 86% of which occur a single time. Of the sample, roughly 10% is held by the ten largest clones. Input material: peripheral blood. The receptor source for this set is a woman aged 45-60 years with COVID-19, enrolled during active disease.

V is TRBV30 and J is TRBJ1-6; tentatively, D is TRBD1 (5 bases). The CDR3 runs 17 residues. V lost 4 bases to trimming and J lost 0 bases, with 16 bases between them. Looked up from germline, CDR1 is GTSNPN and CDR2 is SVGIG (reference sequence). The CDR3 spells CAWKMNRLSSYNSPLHF. CDR3 coding DNA: TGTGCCTGGAAGATGAACAGGCTTAGCTCCTATAATTCACCCCTCCACTTT.

The chain combines TRBV15 with TRBJ2-3; tentative D call: TRBD1 (6 bases). The CDR3 length is 14 residues. Per the germline V gene, CDR1 is LNHNV and CDR2 is YYDKDF (reference sequence). Between the trimmed V and J ends, which lost 8 bases and 10 bases, there was a span of 22 bases. The CDR3 DNA sequence: TGTGCCACCGGGGGCTCGACTCGAGACCTGGCGCAGTATTTT. This gives the protein CATGGSTRDLAQYF.

The chain employs TRBV4-1 and TRBJ2-1; 9 bases line up with TRBD2. Losses at the gene ends were 4 bases for V and 3 bases for J; bases not matched to a gene: 7. The CDR3 has 16 residues. Germline CDR1 is MGHRA and CDR2 is YSYEKL. The CDR3 DNA reads as TGCGCCAGCAGCCGCGCTAGCGGGGACTACTACAATGAGCAGTTCTTC. Translation: CASSRASGDYYNEQFF.

This chain uses TRBV7-8 with TRBJ2-7, with a weak D call TRBD2 (6 bases). Germline V gives CDR1 SGHVS, CDR2 FQNEAQ. CDR3 size: 13 residues. V dropped 4 bases and J dropped 4 bases, with 11 bases sitting between them. The CDR3 here is CASSSRGNYEQYV. DNA for the CDR3: TGTGCCAGCAGCTCACGGGGGAATTACGAGCAGTACGTC.

This chain connects TRBV29-1 to TRBJ1-1; 7 positions match TRBD1. Germline CDR1 SQVTM, CDR2 ANQGSEA. CDR3 length: 15 amino acids. V was pared by 7 bases and J by 1 base, with 12 bases of the junction left unmatched. The CDR3 loop is CSASRQGLPNTEAFF. The CDR3 DNA follows: TGCAGCGCCTCTCGACAGGGTCTCCCGAACACTGAAGCTTTCTTT.

J is TRBJ2-7 and V is TRBV7-8; a possible D gene is TRBD2 (7 bases). V shed 5 bases and J shed 7 bases, with 24 bases lying between them. CDR1 is SGHVS, CDR2 FQNEAQ, per germline. The CDR3 is 16 residues long. CDR3 amino acids: CASSPSSGGSSYEQYV. As DNA, the CDR3 is TGTGCCAGCAGCCCCTCGTCGGGGGGCTCCTCTTATGAGCAGTACGTC.

This rearrangement joins TRBV7-3 to TRBJ2-3; TRBD2 is a possible D gene (6 bases). This CDR3 has 15 amino acids. The V gene's germline CDR1 is SGHTA and CDR2 FQGTGA. The germline V and J ends were trimmed by 1 base and 4 bases, with 12 bases remaining between them. The CDR3: CASSLIGGSADTQYF. The DNA for the CDR3 is TGTGCCAGCAGCTTAATAGGAGGGTCGGCAGATACGCAGTATTTT.

The chain carries TRBV7-2 and TRBJ2-1; 13 nucleotides line up with TRBD2. This CDR3 is 17 amino acids long. In germline, CDR1 is SGHTA, CDR2 FQGNSA. V lost 5 bases and J lost 7; bases outside the gene matches: 11. The CDR3 DNA reads TGTGCCAGCAGCCACGGACTAGCGGGGGCAGGGCTTAATGAGCAGTTCTTC. Protein: CASSHGLAGAGLNEQFF.

This clone appeared a single time. V usage is TRBV12-3 or TRBV12-4 and J usage is TRBJ1-5; D call uncertain. V was pared by 8 bases and J by 6 bases, with 14 bases between. There are 13 residues in the CDR3. The CDR3 here is CASVLGQFQPQHF. The CDR3 region has the DNA TGTGCCAGCGTATTGGGCCAGTTTCAGCCCCAGCATTTT.

The chain combines TRBV9 with TRBJ2-3; 11 bases are shared with TRBD2. V gave up 4 bases and J gave up 11 bases; unmatched junction bases: 12. This CDR3 has 15 amino acids. Looked up from germline, CDR1 is SGDLS and CDR2 is YYNGEE. The CDR3 loop reads CASSLGLAGTSGQYF. In DNA, the CDR3 is TGTGCCAGCAGCTTAGGCCTGGCCGGGACTAGCGGGCAGTATTTT.

This chain connects TRBV6-2 or TRBV6-3 to TRBJ2-1; D is perhaps TRBD2 (6 bases). Per germline, CDR1 MNHEY and CDR2 SVGEGT. The CDR3 spans 15 residues. V gave up 6 bases and J gave up 5 bases, with 17 bases separating them. CDR3 residues: CASSSPTAGHNEQFF. CDR3 sequence (DNA): TGTGCCAGCAGCTCCCCGACAGCGGGTCACAATGAGCAGTTCTTC.

The chain has TRBV27 and TRBJ2-2, with 10 bases fitting TRBD1. The trim removed 2 bases at V and 5 bases at J, leaving 11 bases unmatched. Germline assignment: CDR1 MNHEY and CDR2 SMNVEV (reference sequence). This CDR3 spans 18 amino acids. The CDR3 nucleotides are TGTGCCAGCAGTTTACGACAGGGGGCTTCAATTTGGACCGGGGAGCTGTTTTTT. This encodes CASSLRQGASIWTGELFF.

This clone occurred once. The gene calls are TRBV7-2 and TRBJ1-2; 12 bases map to TRBD1. The CDR3 consists of 17 residues. Germline values: CDR1 SGHTA, CDR2 FQGNSA. Trimming at V came to 4 bases and at J to 1 base, leaving 7 bases not matched to a gene. The CDR3 is CASSSGTGGAVNYGYTF. The CDR3 DNA sequence: TGTGCCAGCAGCTCCGGGACAGGGGGCGCGGTTAACTATGGCTACACCTTC.

The DNA of the CDR3 is TGTGCCAGCAGCCAAGAAAGGGGGTACGAGCAGTACTTC. It is translated as CASSQERGYEQYF. This rearrangement joins TRBV4-2 to TRBJ2-7, with D possibly being TRBD1 (6 bases). CDR3 length: 13 amino acids. V lost 0 bases and J 4 bases, leaving 7 bases between the germline ends. The V gene's germline CDR1 is LGHNA and CDR2 YNFKEQ.

The V and J genes are TRBV3-1 (or the pseudogene TRBV3-2) and TRBJ1-2; 8 positions agree with TRBD1. Germline-derived CDR1 and CDR2 are LGHDT and YNNKEL (reference sequence). The CDR3 is 18 amino acids. The V segment lost 5 bases and the J segment 0 bases; nucleotides outside the gene matches: 14. The CDR3: CASSEQDRWGQANYGYTF. In nucleotides, the CDR3 is TGTGCCAGCAGCGAACAGGACCGCTGGGGACAGGCTAACTATGGCTACACCTTC.

The V call is TRBV5-6, the J call TRBJ2-6, with D perhaps TRBD1 (6 bases). Trimming cost V 3 bases and J 1 base, with 8 bases left between them. CDR3 size: 15 residues. CDR1 and CDR2 (germline): SGHDT, YYEEEE. The CDR3, as DNA: TGTGCCAGCAGCTCCCAGGGGTCTGGGGCCAACGTCCTGACTTTC. Translating gives CASSSQGSGANVLTF.